Each of the 13 T cell receptor beta chains below was sequenced from the same sample in a study of OX40 agonist ivuxolimab in advanced cancers. The protocol was immunoSEQ multiplex PCR, while the TCRdb copy is restricted to in-frame clones and leaves out a portion. The sample consists of roughly 110,000 clones, 90% of them appearing once. Sample: CD4+ or CD8+ T cells sorted from blood, taken in a trial of the OX40 agonist ivuxolimab. The source of these receptors is an adult with an advanced solid tumor such as melanoma, head and neck, liver or kidney cancer.

V usage is TRBV28 and J usage is TRBJ1-6; perhaps TRBD1 as D (6 bases). The CDR3 contains 13 residues. V was pared by 8 bases and J by 8 bases, with 13 bases between. From germline, CDR1 is MDHEN and CDR2 SYDVKM. This chain's CDR3 is CASVQGLHSPLHF. CDR3 bases: TGTGCCAGCGTGCAGGGGTTGCATTCACCCCTCCACTTT. The variable domain in full, with the rest retrieved from reference TRBV28 and TRBJ1-6, is DVKVTQSSRYLVKRTGEKVFLECVQDMDHENMFWYRQDPGLGLRLIYFSYDVKMKEKGDIPEGYSVSREKKERFSLILESASTNQTSMYLCASVQGLHSPLHFGNGTRLTVT.

The rearrangement joins TRBV30 to TRBJ1-6; possibly TRBD1 for D (6 bases). The V end was cut by 3 bases, the J end by 7 bases, with 16 bases between. The CDR3 loop spans 15 amino acids. Germline-derived CDR1 and CDR2 are GTSNPN and SVGIG (reference sequence). The DNA of the CDR3 is TGTGCCTGGAGGGAAAACAGGGATCGGAATTCACCCCTCCACTTT. As protein: CAWRENRDRNSPLHF. Based on the CDR3 plus reference TRBV30 and TRBJ1-6, the full variable domain is SQTIHQWPATLVQPVGSPLSLECTVEGTSNPNLYWYRQAAGRGLQLLFYSVGIGQISSEVPQNLSASRPQDRQFILSSKKLLLSDSGFYLCAWRENRDRNSPLHFGNGTRLTVT.

V gene TRBV7-2 combines with J gene TRBJ1-5, with 7 bases aligning to TRBD1. Germline assignment: CDR1 SGHTA and CDR2 FQGNSA. Trimming cost V 5 bases and J 6 bases; bases outside gene matches: 10. The CDR3 extends over 15 amino acids. The CDR3 nucleotides are TGTGCCAGCAGCCCATTCGGGACAGATCCTCAGCCCCAGCATTTT. The encoded protein is CASSPFGTDPQPQHF.

This clone was seen only once. This sample includes further DNA sequences coding for the same CDR3. The rearrangement links TRBV14 to TRBJ1-4, with TRBD1 identical over 7 bases. This CDR3 comprises 14 residues. The V and J ends lost 4 bases and 8 bases, in that order; junction bases with no gene match: 7. CDR1 is SGHDN, CDR2 FVKESK, per germline. CDR3 loop: CASSPRQGTEKLFF. The CDR3 coding sequence is TGTGCCAGCAGCCCCCGACAGGGTACGGAAAAACTGTTTTTT.

The CDR3 sequence: CSVVRQGQDGYTF. The CDR3 nucleotides read TGCAGCGTTGTTAGACAGGGCCAAGATGGCTACACCTTC. V is TRBV29-1 and J is TRBJ1-2, with 7 bases fitting TRBD1. This CDR3 comprises 13 residues. Germline assignment: CDR1 SQVTM and CDR2 ANQGSEA. V shed 4 bases, J shed 6 bases, and the junction held 8 bases outside the gene matches.

This sequence joins TRBV4-1 and TRBJ1-1; D uncertain. The germline V and J ends were trimmed by 0 bases and 7 bases, with 9 bases remaining between them. The germline V gene has CDR1 MGHRA and CDR2 YSYEKL. The CDR3 is made up of 13 amino acids. CDR3 nucleotides: TGCGCCAGCAGCCAAGATCTGCCACTTGAAGCTTTCTTT. Its protein is CASSQDLPLEAFF.

This clone was detected only a few times. The chain is built from TRBV19 and TRBJ1-2; D call uncertain. The CDR3 totals 14 residues. Looked up from germline, CDR1 is LNHDA and CDR2 is SQIVND (reference sequence). V was cut by 3 bases and J by 3 bases, with 11 bases left in between. The CDR3 bases are TGTGCCAGTAGTATCCCGTTGGAAGACTATGGCTACACCTTC. As protein: CASSIPLEDYGYTF.

This chain uses TRBV7-2 with TRBJ1-2, with 7 bases matching TRBD1. Germline V gene lookup returns CDR1 SGHTA and CDR2 FQGNSA. V shed 2 bases, J shed 1 base, and the junction held 4 bases outside the gene matches. The length of the CDR3 is 15 residues. The CDR3 protein is CASSLSGQINYGYTF. For the CDR3, the DNA is TGTGCCAGCAGCTTATCGGGACAGATTAACTATGGCTACACCTTC. Full variable domain (outside the CDR3, taken from reference TRBV7-2 and TRBJ1-2): GAGVSQSPSNKVTEKGKDVELRCDPISGHTALYWYRQSLGQGLEFLIYFQGNSAPDKSGLPSDRFSAERTGGSVSTLTIQRTQQEDSAVYLCASSLSGQINYGYTFGSGTRLTVV.

The J gene is TRBJ2-7, the V gene TRBV11-3; D gene ambiguous. V was pared by 4 bases and J by 2 bases, with 12 bases between. Germline V gene sequence: CDR1 SGHNT, CDR2 YENEEA. This CDR3 has 14 amino acids. In nucleotides, the CDR3 is TGTGCCAGCAGCTCCGGAGTCACTCCCTACGAGCAGTACTTC. The encoded protein is CASSSGVTPYEQYF.

This chain joins TRBV19 and TRBJ1-5; D might be TRBD1 (6 bases). Trimming removed 6 bases at V and 0 bases at J, with 12 bases between. Germline loops: CDR1 LNHDA, CDR2 SQIVND (reference sequence). The CDR3 runs 15 residues. CDR3 sequence reads: CASSRGAGSNQPQHF. The CDR3 region has the DNA TGTGCCAGTAGCAGGGGTGCTGGTAGCAATCAGCCCCAGCATTTT. The whole variable domain, remainder taken from reference TRBV19 and TRBJ1-5, is DGGITQSPKYLFRKEGQNVTLSCEQNLNHDAMYWYRQDPGQGLRLIYYSQIVNDFQKGDIAEGYSVSREKKESFPLTVTSAQKNPTAFYLCASSRGAGSNQPQHFGDGTRLSIL.

This chain connects TRBV4-1 to TRBJ1-2; 9 bases are a match to TRBD1. CDR3 length: 15 amino acids. Trimming removed 3 bases from V and 0 bases from J; junction bases left unmatched: 2. The germline gives CDR1 MGHRA, CDR2 YSYEKL. The CDR3 loop is CASSQGTGTNYGYTF. As DNA, the CDR3 is TGCGCCAGCAGCCAGGGGACAGGGACTAACTATGGCTACACCTTC.

The gene calls are TRBV28 and TRBJ1-1; D is possibly TRBD1 (6 bases). Trimming shortened V by 6 bases and J by 3 bases, and 11 bases separated the two germline ends. This CDR3 is 13 amino acids long. Germline CDR1 MDHEN, CDR2 SYDVKM. This chain's CDR3 is CASSPTGYTEAFF. Written as DNA, the CDR3 is TGTGCCAGCAGCCCAACAGGGTACACTGAAGCTTTCTTT.

J is TRBJ2-1 and V is TRBV5-4; 9 positions match TRBD2. The CDR3 runs to 16 residues. CDR1 is SGHNT and CDR2 is YYREEE in the germline V gene (reference sequence). V dropped 0 bases and J dropped 4; count of bases not matched to a gene: 5. This CDR3 is CASSLAGSGGYNEQFF. The DNA for the CDR3 is TGTGCCAGCAGCTTGGCGGGTAGCGGGGGTTACAATGAGCAGTTCTTC.